This entry features one T cell receptor beta chain sequence. Its antigen is unidentified. For CDR3 and TCR beta VDJ profiling, genomic DNA was the template used. TCRdb fed the reads into MiXCR, producing one record per CDR3 protein. Of just over 450,000 distinct CDR3 sequences listed, over 25% were seen once; the top ten hold about 0.8%. This record belongs to a study of CD8+CD57+ T cells in acquired aplastic anemia. Overall study: Sorting CD4+ and CD8+ cells gave DNA averaging about 3.1 ug.

It was patients with CD8+CD57+ cell expansion by flow cytometry who were chosen for sequencing. When blood sampling took place, the patients had received no therapy. This CDR3 comprises 14 residues. V lost 3 bases, J lost 7 bases, and 6 bases stayed unmatched. The germline V gene has CDR1 LNHNV and CDR2 YYDKDF (reference sequence). Study-level points and caveats: No significant difference in CD8+ Simpson's diversity was found between patients and controls. Comparison of patients with controls identified almost 30 shared CD8+ CDR3 sequences.

The clonotype comes from a human donor with aplastic anemia. V usage is TRBV15 and J usage is TRBJ1-2, with 9 bases fitting TRBD1. Sequencing was carried out using sorted CD4+, CD8+, or CD8+CD57+ T cells (not recorded which) from PBMCs. Here the CDR3 DNA reads TGTGCCACCAGCAGTAGGACAGGGGATGCTGGCTACACCTTC. It encodes CATSSRTGDAGYTF.